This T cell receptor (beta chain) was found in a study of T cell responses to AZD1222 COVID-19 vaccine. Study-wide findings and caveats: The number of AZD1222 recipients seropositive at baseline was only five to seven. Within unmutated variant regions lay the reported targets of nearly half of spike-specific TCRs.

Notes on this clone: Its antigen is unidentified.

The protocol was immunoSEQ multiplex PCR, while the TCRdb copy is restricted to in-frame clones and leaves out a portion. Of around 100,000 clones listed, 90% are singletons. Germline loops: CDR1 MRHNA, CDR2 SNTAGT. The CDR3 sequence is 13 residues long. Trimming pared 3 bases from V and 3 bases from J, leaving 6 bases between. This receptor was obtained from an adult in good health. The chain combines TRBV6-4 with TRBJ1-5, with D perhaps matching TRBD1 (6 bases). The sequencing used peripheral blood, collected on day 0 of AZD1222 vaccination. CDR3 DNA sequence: TGTGCCAGCAGTGAGGGGGCCAATCAGCCCCAGCATTTT. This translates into CASSEGANQPQHF.